The TCR beta chain described here comes from a study of blood T cell repertoires in COVID-19. Clones were read by immunoSEQ multiplex PCR, and TCRdb kept only the in-frame ones, dropping some. The table shows 150,000 to 200,000 clones, with roughly 85% occurring only once. The CDR3 runs to 15 residues. The germline V gene encodes CDR1 LGHDT and CDR2 YNNKEL (reference sequence). The V end was cut by 4 bases, the J end by 5 bases, with 17 bases between. Input material: peripheral blood. The chain joins TRBV3-1 (or the pseudogene TRBV3-2) to TRBJ1-2, with D perhaps TRBD1 (5 bases). This TCR came from a man aged 55-75 years with acute or convalescent COVID-19. This CDR3 reads CASSRSGGADYGYTF. CDR3 sequence (DNA): TGTGCCAGCAGCCGGTCTGGAGGGGCGGATTATGGCTACACCTTC.